This record covers a single T cell receptor beta chain. The data are from a study of control samples from healthy donors and cancer patients. Profiled with immunoSEQ multiplex PCR; TCRdb holds only in-frame clones, not every one. The sample consists of about 92,000 clones, 82% of them appearing once. Between the trimmed V and J ends, which lost 2 bases and 4 bases, there was a span of 9 bases. The CDR3 is made up of 14 amino acids. Germline assignment: CDR1 SGHVS and CDR2 FNYEAQ. Input material: blood. The chain is built from TRBV7-6 and TRBJ1-5; the D is unclear. The clonotype was recovered from a woman between 55 and 75 years old in good health. The DNA for the CDR3 is TGTGCCAGCAGCTTATTAGGCGGAAATCAGCCCCAGCATTTT. Translating gives CASSLLGGNQPQHF.